This is a list of T cell receptor beta chains from one sample in a study of blood T cell repertoires in COVID-19. TCRdb keeps only in-frame clones here, not all; method: immunoSEQ multiplex PCR. The data contain 200,000 to 250,000 clones, 70% to 90% of them seen just once; the ten biggest clones take up roughly 2.6%. Sequenced: peripheral blood. Receptors originate from a man aged 45-65 years who had recovered from COVID-19. Both conserved end residues are part of each CDR3.

j_call,v_call,cdr3_aa
TRBJ1-1,TRBV4-1,CASSQDRGARSEAFF
TRBJ2-1,TRBV27,CASSFQGRGNEQFF
TRBJ2-1,TRBV11-3,CASSLTSGNEQFF
TRBJ2-3,TRBV28,CASSLFGTYSGSMNTQYF
TRBJ1-6,TRBV18,CASSPSDRANSPLHF
TRBJ2-7,TRBV28,CASRPGTGVLGEQYF
TRBJ1-2,TRBV28,CASNSRGSGYTF
TRBJ2-7,TRBV10-3,CAIRPAPDRGDYEQYF
TRBJ2-7,TRBV5-5,CASSHSGSNEQYF
TRBJ2-1,TRBV7-2,CASSSGQAWEQFF
TRBJ1-4,TRBV4-2,CASSLGQGGEKLFF
TRBJ2-3,TRBV10-3,CAISEGKGDTDTQYF
TRBJ2-3,TRBV6-5,CASRDRATDTQYF
TRBJ1-2,TRBV28,CASSLWGSIYGYTF
TRBJ1-1,TRBV28,CASSKSVGGHRAFF
TRBJ1-5,TRBV30,CAWSVPGIRIQPQHF
TRBJ1-3,TRBV28,CASRGLSGNTIYF
TRBJ2-2,TRBV19,CASVARGPPGELFF
TRBJ2-7,TRBV13,CASSSGRLVYEQYF
TRBJ1-4,TRBV19,CASSVPLGTNEKLFF
TRBJ2-3,TRBV4-1,CASSQQGLAGGPWTDTQYF
TRBJ2-5,TRBV24-1,CATSASPGTSGTRRREETQYF
TRBJ1-1,TRBV7-9,CASSTGTPEGTEAFF
TRBJ2-1,TRBV6-5,CAIKQKQGSNEQFF
TRBJ2-2,TRBV27,CASSFYTGELFF
TRBJ2-1,TRBV6-5,CASSYSGQGGDEQFF
TRBJ1-4,TRBV6-5,CASSSDRGQDEKLFF